The clone carrying this T cell receptor (beta chain) was seen many times. Its antigen remains unidentified. The TCR beta CDR3 regions underwent amplification using RNA transcripts as the source. With the HTBI primer set, the TCR CDR3 went through a first round of RT-PCR. TCRdb fed the multiplex PCR reads into MiXCR, producing one record per CDR3 protein. The table has some 600,000 distinct CDR3 sequences, roughly 13% seen once; the top ten hold roughly 5.7%. Patients aged 18 to 65 had newly diagnosed hyperthyroidism lasting under 2 months. The study left out patients who had uncontrolled infection, other autoimmune disease, pregnancy or lactation. This entry belongs to a study of T cells in Graves' hyperthyroidism and ophthalmopathy. On the study more broadly: The authors collected peripheral blood at initial diagnosis, before any treatment.

Overall study results and limits: Ophthalmopathy was distinguished from stable hyperthyroidism by 13 V-J signatures.

The sequencing sample was made of blood. The source is a woman in her twenties or thirties with Graves' hyperthyroidism that later progressed to Graves' ophthalmopathy.

The CDR3 here is CASSPSGRGKTDTQYF. In DNA form, the CDR3 reads TGTGCCAGCAGTCCCTCGGGCAGGGGGAAGACAGATACGCAGTATTTT. The chain uses TRBV28 and TRBJ2-3; 7 bases are a match to TRBD1. The V gene's germline CDR1 is MDHEN and CDR2 SYDVKM. This CDR3 has 16 amino acids. J lost 3 bases, V lost 5 bases, and 11 bases had no gene match.